These 30 T cell receptor beta chains came from one sample sequenced in a study of OX40 agonist ivuxolimab in advanced cancers. The data were produced by immunoSEQ multiplex PCR, yet TCRdb's version contains in-frame clones alone and is incomplete. The top ten clones hold roughly 0.56% of a sample with 65,000 to 95,000 clones, around 92% of them seen once. Sequencing used CD4+ or CD8+ T cells sorted from blood, obtained in a trial of the OX40 agonist ivuxolimab. These receptors were taken from an adult with an advanced solid tumor such as melanoma, head and neck, liver or kidney cancer.

This clone is a singleton in its sample. V and J are TRBV19 and TRBJ2-7; TRBD2 aligns across 13 bases. With 5 bases clipped from V and 13 bases from J, the junction kept 11 bases outside the gene matches. In germline, CDR1 is LNHDA, CDR2 SQIVND (reference sequence). This CDR3 has 14 amino acids. The CDR3, as DNA: TGTGCCAGTAGTTTAGGGACTAGCGGGACCCCAAGTTACTTC. Protein product: CASSLGTSGTPSYF. The full variable domain, in which reference TRBV19 and TRBJ2-7 provide the parts outside the CDR3, is DGGITQSPKYLFRKEGQNVTLSCEQNLNHDAMYWYRQDPGQGLRLIYYSQIVNDFQKGDIAEGYSVSREKKESFPLTVTSAQKNPTAFYLCASSLGTSGTPSYFGPGTRLTVT.

The chain recombines TRBV4-1 with TRBJ1-2, with D perhaps TRBD1 (5 bases). The CDR3 runs 14 residues. Looked up from germline, CDR1 is MGHRA and CDR2 is YSYEKL. Trimming removed 1 base from V and 3 bases from J, with 9 bases in between. CDR3 DNA sequence: TGCGCCAGCAGCCAAGGGGGGGGTGACTATGGCTACACCTTC. Translated: CASSQGGGDYGYTF.

The CDR3 is CASSPRFRDRITQYF. CDR3 nucleotide sequence: TGCGCCAGCAGCCCGCGATTCAGGGACAGAATAACGCAGTATTTT. The chain combines TRBV5-1 with TRBJ2-3; 7 positions match TRBD1. The germline V gene encodes CDR1 SGHRS and CDR2 YFSETQ. The CDR3 contains 15 residues. V shed 4 bases, J shed 9 bases, and the junction held 14 bases outside the gene matches.

The chain couples TRBV18 to TRBJ2-2; D gene unclear. CDR1 is KGHSH and CDR2 is LQKENI in the germline V gene. The CDR3 length is 15 residues. V lost 0 bases to trimming and J lost 1 base, with 6 bases between them. The CDR3 DNA follows: TGTGCCAGCTCACCACCGAGTCAGAACACCGGGGAGCTGTTTTTT. It yields the protein CASSPPSQNTGELFF.

CDR3 region: CASSLTSSSTDTQYF. The CDR3 DNA follows: TGTGCCAGCAGCTTAACCAGTTCTAGCACAGATACGCAGTATTTT. This chain connects TRBV7-3 to TRBJ2-3; no reliable D call. This CDR3 comprises 15 residues. Germline CDR1 reads SGHTA; CDR2 reads FQGTGA. The V end lost 0 bases, the J end lost 0 bases, and 7 bases lay between the germline ends.

The V gene is TRBV7-2, the J gene TRBJ1-2, with a possible D match to TRBD1 (6 bases). Trimming stripped 3 bases from V and 4 bases from J, with 12 bases between. The CDR3 runs 14 residues. The germline gives CDR1 SGHTA, CDR2 FQGNSA. CDR3 amino acids: CASSFPSGAYGYTF. DNA of the CDR3: TGTGCCAGCAGCTTCCCCTCAGGGGCCTATGGCTACACCTTC.

J is TRBJ2-2 and V is TRBV10-2, with D perhaps TRBD2 (5 bases). Trimming removed 5 bases at V and 6 bases at J, with 7 bases between. Germline CDR1 WSHSY, CDR2 SAAADI. The length of the CDR3 is 12 residues. The CDR3 sequence: CASSQRSGELFF. The CDR3 bases are TGCGCCAGCAGTCAGCGGTCCGGGGAGCTGTTTTTT.

This rearrangement joins TRBV4-1 to TRBJ1-2, with D possibly TRBD1 on 6 matching bases. The CDR3 extends over 15 amino acids. Germline V gene lookup returns CDR1 MGHRA and CDR2 YSYEKL. Trimming cost V 5 bases and J 4 bases, with 17 bases left between them. In DNA form, the CDR3 reads TGCGCCAGCAGCGAAGGGGGGCGGGGCGGCTATGGCTACACCTTC. Protein: CASSEGGRGGYGYTF.

The chain uses TRBV18 and TRBJ1-1, with 7 bases that match TRBD1. Germline values: CDR1 KGHSH, CDR2 LQKENI. This CDR3 region has 16 residues. The junction had 14 bases not matched to a gene; V was cut back by 6 bases and J by 4 bases. The CDR3 loop is CASSPGQAGSGTEAFF. As DNA, the CDR3 is TGTGCCAGCTCGCCCGGACAGGCGGGTTCGGGCACTGAAGCTTTCTTT.

The chain combines TRBV29-1 with TRBJ1-2; D ambiguous. The CDR3 sequence is 11 residues long. Trimming cost V 4 bases and J 7 bases, with 10 bases left between them. Per germline, CDR1 SQVTM and CDR2 ANQGSEA. CDR3 coding DNA: TGCAGCGTTGCGTTGGGAGCTGGCTACACCTTC. It translates to CSVALGAGYTF.

The chain couples TRBV18 to TRBJ2-7; the match to TRBD2 covers 8 bases. The CDR3 is 13 amino acids. Germline V gene lookup returns CDR1 KGHSH and CDR2 LQKENI. Trimming cost V 10 bases and J 0 bases; bases outside gene matches: 5. CDR3 protein: CATAGTSSYEQYF. The CDR3 DNA follows: TGTGCCACCGCGGGGACTAGCTCCTACGAGCAGTACTTC.

J is TRBJ1-1 and V is TRBV19, with 8 bases matching TRBD1. The CDR3 has 15 amino acids. V was clipped by 4 bases and J by 2 bases; unmatched bases: 6. Germline assignment: CDR1 LNHDA and CDR2 SQIVND (reference sequence). The CDR3 here is CASSTPGQANTEAFF. CDR3 DNA sequence: TGTGCCAGTAGTACCCCGGGACAGGCCAACACTGAAGCTTTCTTT. The whole variable domain, filled in from reference TRBV19 and TRBJ1-1, reads DGGITQSPKYLFRKEGQNVTLSCEQNLNHDAMYWYRQDPGQGLRLIYYSQIVNDFQKGDIAEGYSVSREKKESFPLTVTSAQKNPTAFYLCASSTPGQANTEAFFGQGTRLTVV.

This clone was counted a single time. The chain has TRBV10-3 and TRBJ2-1; possible D gene TRBD2, 6 bases. The germline V gene has CDR1 ENHRY and CDR2 SYGVKD. The CDR3 consists of 16 residues. With 3 bases removed from V and 6 bases from J, the gap between germline ends came to 18 bases. The CDR3 DNA reads TGTGCCATCAGTGAACCGGGACTCGAAGGAGGCAATGAGCAGTTCTTC. Its protein product is CAISEPGLEGGNEQFF.

The chain is built from TRBV28 and TRBJ2-7; 11 bases are shared with TRBD1. V was clipped by 3 bases and J by 1 base; unmatched bases: 14. Germline-derived CDR1 and CDR2 are MDHEN and SYDVKM. CDR3 length: 19 residues. The CDR3 nucleotides are TGTGCCAGCAGTTTTAGCTGGACAGGGGGCCTCGTTCCTTCCTACGAGCAGTACTTC. As protein: CASSFSWTGGLVPSYEQYF.

Only one count was recorded for this clone. This sequence joins TRBV6-6 and TRBJ1-2; D is uncertain. Trimming pared 2 bases from V and 5 bases from J, leaving 18 bases between. The germline V gene has CDR1 MNHNY and CDR2 SVGAGI (reference sequence). The CDR3 sequence is 16 residues long. The CDR3 nucleotides read TGTGCCAGCAGTTACCCCGGGAGTGGGTCACATTATGGCTACACCTTC. Translation: CASSYPGSGSHYGYTF.

The gene calls are TRBV11-2 and TRBJ2-2; TRBD2 matches 9 bases. Germline V gene sequence: CDR1 SGHAT, CDR2 FQNNGV. The CDR3 totals 16 residues. The V and J ends lost 6 bases and 6 bases, in that order; junction bases with no gene match: 11. CDR3 bases: TGTGCCAGCAGTACCGGGCTAGCGGGAAGATCCGGGGAGCTGTTTTTT. This gives the protein CASSTGLAGRSGELFF.

The chain couples TRBV11-2 to TRBJ2-7; 7 bases agree with TRBD2. V trimming: 1 base; J trimming: 1 base; junction bases outside the gene matches: 4. Germline CDR1 is SGHAT and CDR2 is FQNNGV. The CDR3 is made up of 15 amino acids. The CDR3, as DNA: TGTGCCAGCAGCTTAGCTAGCGGACCGTCCTACGAGCAGTACTTC. Translating it yields CASSLASGPSYEQYF. The whole variable domain, remainder taken from reference TRBV11-2 and TRBJ2-7, is EAGVAQSPRYKIIEKRQSVAFWCNPISGHATLYWYQQILGQGPKLLIQFQNNGVVDDSQLPKDRFSAERLKGVDSTLKIQPAKLEDSAVYLCASSLASGPSYEQYFGPGTRLTVT.

The rearrangement links TRBV5-1 to TRBJ2-7, with 8 bases identical to TRBD1. V lost 1 base and J lost 5; bases outside the gene matches: 8. CDR3 size: 15 residues. The germline V gene has CDR1 SGHRS and CDR2 YFSETQ. The CDR3 loop reads CASSLQGQGVNEQYF. CDR3 nucleotide sequence: TGCGCCAGCAGCTTGCAAGGACAGGGTGTCAACGAGCAGTACTTC.

The CDR3 protein is CASSLPGTIGTDTQYF. CDR3 coding DNA: TGTGCCAGCAGTCTTCCCGGGACGATAGGCACAGATACGCAGTATTTT. The chain combines TRBV28 with TRBJ2-3, with D perhaps being TRBD1 or TRBD2 (5 bases each). Looked up from germline, CDR1 is MDHEN and CDR2 is SYDVKM. The CDR3 is 16 amino acids. The V end was cut by 5 bases, the J end by 1 base, with 16 bases between.

CDR3 DNA: TGTGCCAGCAGCGTCGATTTAGTGGCCGGGGAGCTGTTTTTT. Translating it yields CASSVDLVAGELFF. This sequence joins TRBV9 and TRBJ2-2, with D uncertain. Germline assignment: CDR1 SGDLS and CDR2 YYNGEE. CDR3 length: 14 amino acids. Deletions cut 2 bases from V and 6 bases from J, with 11 bases between.

This clone was seen only once. V usage is TRBV7-8 and J usage is TRBJ1-1; TRBD1 is a possible D gene (6 bases). The ends were cut back, 6 bases at V and 9 bases at J, with 17 bases in the middle. The length of the CDR3 is 13 residues. Germline V gene data show CDR1 as SGHVS and CDR2 as FQNEAQ. DNA of the CDR3: TGTGCCAGCAGTTTACCGACAGGACAAAAAGCTTTCTTT. Its protein product is CASSLPTGQKAFF.

This chain links TRBV28 with TRBJ2-7; 10 bases map to TRBD1. Germline lookup yields CDR1 MDHEN and CDR2 SYDVKM. The trim removed 6 bases at V and 6 bases at J, leaving 11 bases unmatched. This CDR3 comprises 15 residues. The CDR3 DNA sequence: TGTGCCAGCAGGGGGGACAGGGGAAGCTCCAGCGAGCAGTACTTC. The encoded protein is CASRGDRGSSSEQYF.

This chain links TRBV6-1 with TRBJ2-5; D uncertain. The J call may not be correct, given that the DNA end is closer to TRBJ2-7. CDR1 is MNHNS, CDR2 SASEGT, per germline. This CDR3 is 12 amino acids long. This chain's CDR3 is CASSIGFYEQYF. The CDR3 coding sequence is TGTGCCAGCAGTATCGGGTTCTACGAGCAGTACTTC.

The chain carries TRBV27 and TRBJ2-1; weak D call: TRBD2 (5 bases). V shed 4 bases and J shed 1 base, with 11 bases lying between them. The germline CDR1 and CDR2 sequences are MNHEY and SMNVEV (reference sequence). The CDR3 is 15 amino acids. As DNA, the CDR3 is TGTGCCAGCAGTTCGATAGCGAAATCCTACAATGAGCAGTTCTTC. Translated: CASSSIAKSYNEQFF.

The V gene is TRBV7-2, the J gene TRBJ2-5; tentative D call: TRBD1 (5 bases). Germline assignment: CDR1 SGHTA and CDR2 FQGNSA. Trimming stripped 7 bases from V and 2 bases from J, with 17 bases between. The CDR3 loop spans 15 amino acids. The CDR3 nucleotides read TGTGCCAGCACCCTTGTGGGGCAAAAACAAGAGACCCAGTACTTC. Translated, it gives CASTLVGQKQETQYF.

V usage is TRBV6-5 and J usage is TRBJ1-6; D unclear. Germline V lookup: CDR1 MNHEY, CDR2 SVGAGI. V dropped 6 bases and J dropped 3 bases, with 6 bases sitting between them. The CDR3 spans 13 residues. The CDR3 reads CASSYNYNSPLHF. The CDR3 region has the DNA TGTGCCAGCAGCTACAACTATAATTCACCCCTCCACTTT.

The chain uses TRBV11-2 and TRBJ2-2; unclear D gene. The CDR3 sequence is 15 residues long. CDR1 and CDR2 (germline): SGHAT, FQNNGV. Trimming left V 2 bases short and J 6 bases short, with 13 bases between. CDR3 in amino acids: CASSLLTRTAGELFF. CDR3 nucleotide sequence: TGTGCCAGCAGCTTATTGACGAGAACGGCCGGGGAGCTGTTTTTT.

The CDR3 spells CASSRGGTGPYEQYF. The CDR3 nucleotides read TGTGCCAGCAGCCGCGGCGGGACAGGCCCCTACGAGCAGTACTTC. The chain combines TRBV7-8 with TRBJ2-7; TRBD1 aligns across 8 bases. V was pared by 5 bases and J by 2 bases, with 8 bases of the junction left unmatched. This CDR3 is built from 15 residues. CDR1 is SGHVS, CDR2 FQNEAQ, per germline.

The chain employs TRBV4-1 and TRBJ2-4; maybe TRBD2 (6 bases). Looked up from germline, CDR1 is MGHRA and CDR2 is YSYEKL. The CDR3 is 19 residues long. V lost 1 base, J lost 7 bases, and 26 bases lay in between. The CDR3 DNA reads as TGCGCCAGCAGCCAAGGTGGATTCGTGCGGGACGAGTTACGGAACATTCAGTACTTC. Residues: CASSQGGFVRDELRNIQYF.

The gene calls are TRBV28 and TRBJ1-4; 8 nucleotides match TRBD1. The CDR3 contains 15 residues. From germline, CDR1 is MDHEN and CDR2 SYDVKM. The trim removed 6 bases at V and 5 bases at J, leaving 8 bases unmatched. CDR3: CASRSPGQENEKLFF. The CDR3 region has the DNA TGTGCCAGCAGATCCCCGGGACAGGAAAATGAAAAACTGTTTTTT. The variable domain in full, with the rest retrieved from reference TRBV28 and TRBJ1-4, is DVKVTQSSRYLVKRTGEKVFLECVQDMDHENMFWYRQDPGLGLRLIYFSYDVKMKEKGDIPEGYSVSREKKERFSLILESASTNQTSMYLCASRSPGQENEKLFFGSGTQLSVL.